The text below deals with one T cell receptor beta chain. The data derive from a study of cytomegalovirus exposure and HLA in healthy donors. The donors were members of the 120-subject validation cohort (separate from the approximately 670-subject first cohort). The CDR3 covers 16 residues. The V and J ends lost 3 bases and 1 base respectively, with 14 bases between them. Germline V gives CDR1 SGHRS, CDR2 YFSETQ. Some clones are missing from TCRdb's copy, which holds only in-frame ones; the method was immunoSEQ multiplex PCR. The sample records 350,000 or so clones, roughly 89% being singletons. Input material: PBMCs. The chain recombines TRBV5-1 with TRBJ2-4; a possible D gene is TRBD1 (6 bases). This clonotype was obtained from a woman between 18 and 29 years old in good health and CMV-seronegative. The CDR3 spells CASSSREQGAKNIQYF. In nucleotides, the CDR3 is TGCGCCAGCAGCTCGAGGGAGCAGGGGGCCAAAAACATTCAGTACTTC.